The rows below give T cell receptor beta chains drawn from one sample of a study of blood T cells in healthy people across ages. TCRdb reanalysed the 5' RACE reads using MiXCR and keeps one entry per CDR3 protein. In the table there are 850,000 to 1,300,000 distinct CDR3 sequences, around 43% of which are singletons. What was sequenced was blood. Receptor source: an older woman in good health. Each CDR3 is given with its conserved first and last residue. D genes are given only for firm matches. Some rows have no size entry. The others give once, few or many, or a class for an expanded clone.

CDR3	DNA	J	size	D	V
CASSPVTGGVSGANVLTF	TGTGCCAGCTCACCAGTGACAGGGGGAGTCTCTGGGGCCAACGTCCTGACTTTC	TRBJ2-6	-	TRBD1	TRBV18
CSARSETYEQYF	TGCAGTGCTAGGAGCGAGACCTACGAGCAGTACTTC	TRBJ2-7	few	-	TRBV20-1
CASSARELNTEAFF	TGTGCCAGCAGCGCTAGGGAGCTTAACACTGAAGCTTTCTTT	TRBJ1-1	few	-	TRBV5-5
CASSPRGPESTGFSYTF	TGTGCCAGCTCACCACGGGGACCCGAGTCGACGGGTTTTAGCTACACCTTC	TRBJ1-2	-	-	TRBV18
CASSTPFWRESSGANVLTF	TGTGCCAGCAGTACCCCCTTTTGGCGGGAGAGCTCTGGGGCCAACGTCCTGACTTTC	TRBJ2-6	few	TRBD2	TRBV6-1
CASSPWGGGETQYF	TGTGCCAGCAGCCCCTGGGGGGGTGGAGAGACCCAGTACTTC	TRBJ2-5	-	TRBD2	TRBV2
CSAPRAYRPGEQYF	TGCAGTGCTCCCCGGGCTTATCGTCCAGGGGAGCAGTACTTC	TRBJ2-5	-	-	TRBV20-1
CASSYRGNRYSGANVLTF	TGTGCCAGCAGTTACCGGGGAAACAGGTACTCTGGGGCCAACGTCCTGACTTTC	TRBJ2-6	-	-	TRBV6-6
CSVRTSGVDTQYF	TGCAGCGTCAGGACTAGCGGGGTAGATACGCAGTATTTT	TRBJ2-3	-	TRBD2	TRBV29-1
CASTLGTGVYNEQFF	TGTGCCAGCACCCTAGGGACAGGGGTATACAATGAGCAGTTCTTC	TRBJ2-1	-	TRBD1	TRBV7-6
CASSSPDGLNTQYF	TGTGCCAGCAGTTCCCCGGACGGACTGAATACGCAGTATTTT	TRBJ2-3	many	-	TRBV6-5
CASRPQGCPNQPQHF	TGTGCCAGCAGGCCTCAGGGTTGTCCGAATCAGCCCCAGCATTTT	TRBJ1-5	-	-	TRBV21-1
CASSPKSGTQYF	TGTGCCAGCAGTCCCAAGTCGGGTACGCAGTATTTT	TRBJ2-3	few	-	TRBV27
CATSRDPKYEQYF	TGTGCCACCAGCAGAGACCCGAAGTACGAGCAGTACTTC	TRBJ2-7	-	-	TRBV15
CSVEALGQGRNEQFF	TGCAGCGTTGAAGCTCTGGGACAGGGACGCAATGAGCAGTTCTTC	TRBJ2-1	few	TRBD1	TRBV29-1
CASSFRLSNQPQHF	TGTGCCAGCAGTTTTAGGTTGAGCAATCAGCCCCAGCATTTT	TRBJ1-5	-	-	TRBV28
CATSEPRGGTDTQYF	TGTGCCACCAGTGAGCCGAGGGGGGGCACAGATACGCAGTATTTT	TRBJ2-3	-	-	TRBV24-1
CASRRDSGATQYF	TGTGCCAGCAGGAGGGACTCCGGAGCTACGCAGTATTTT	TRBJ2-3	once	-	TRBV6-5
CASKQRQGRGNEQFF	TGTGCCAGCAAGCAGCGGCAGGGCCGGGGCAATGAGCAGTTCTTC	TRBJ2-1	few	-	TRBV6-5
CASSGGLAGSFADTQYF	TGCGCCAGCAGCGGGGGACTAGCGGGAAGTTTTGCAGATACGCAGTATTTT	TRBJ2-3	many	TRBD2	TRBV5-1
CSARDGGDANEKLFF	TGCAGTGCTAGAGATGGGGGGGATGCGAATGAAAAACTGTTTTTT	TRBJ1-4	-	-	TRBV20-1
CASSLSEGDYNEQFF	TGTGCCAGCAGCCTAAGCGAGGGGGACTACAATGAGCAGTTCTTC	TRBJ2-1	few	-	TRBV7-9
CASSRWTGNENTIYF	TGTGCCAGCAGTAGGTGGACAGGGAATGAAAACACCATATATTTT	TRBJ1-3	-	TRBD1	TRBV11-3
CASRPGTGASEAFF	TGCGCCAGCAGGCCCGGGACAGGGGCCTCTGAAGCTTTCTTT	TRBJ1-1	once	TRBD1	TRBV5-1
CASSQGQYNQPQHF	TGTGCCAGCAGCCAGGGCCAATACAATCAGCCCCAGCATTTT	TRBJ1-5	-	-	TRBV12-3/TRBV12-4
CASSFGQIQETQYF	TGTGCCAGCAGCTTTGGTCAAATACAAGAGACCCAGTACTTC	TRBJ2-5	few	-	TRBV11-2
CASSQRGMGTEAFF	TGCGCCAGCAGCCAGCGGGGTATGGGCACTGAAGCTTTCTTT	TRBJ1-1	few	-	TRBV4-1
CASSLELRATYEQYF	TGTGCCAGCAGCTTAGAATTGCGGGCGACCTACGAGCAGTACTTC	TRBJ2-7	-	-	TRBV11-2
CASSAQGIRGNIQYF	TGTGCCAGCAGCGCACAGGGGATCCGTGGAAACATTCAGTACTTC	TRBJ2-4	-	TRBD1	TRBV9
CASSQDFLRSAGLSTDTQYF	TGTGCCAGCAGCCAAGATTTCCTGAGGAGCGCAGGGTTAAGCACAGATACGCAGTATTTT	TRBJ2-3	-	-	TRBV3-1
CASSFHPESYEQYF	TGTGCCAGCAGCTTCCACCCCGAATCCTACGAGCAGTACTTC	TRBJ2-7	-	-	TRBV5-5
CASSLATAPSYEQYF	TGTGCCAGCAGCTTAGCGACAGCCCCTTCCTACGAGCAGTACTTC	TRBJ2-7	-	-	TRBV11-2
CSAAPGFEQYF	TGCAGTGCTGCGCCAGGGTTCGAGCAGTACTTC	TRBJ2-7	few	-	TRBV20-1
CASSLSSTHEQYF	TGTGCCAGCAGCTTATCTAGCACTCACGAGCAGTACTTC	TRBJ2-7	-	-	TRBV7-9
CASSEGGFSYEQYF	TGTGCCAGCAGTGAGGGTGGGTTTTCCTACGAGCAGTACTTC	TRBJ2-7	few	-	TRBV27
CSVEDDTGYAEAFF	TGCAGCGTTGAAGATGATACAGGGTACGCTGAAGCTTTCTTT	TRBJ1-1	few	-	TRBV29-1
CAISGATSEEQFF	TGTGCCATCAGTGGGGCTACCTCGGAAGAGCAGTTCTTC	TRBJ2-1	-	-	TRBV10-3
CSARETLLAGVPYEQYF	TGCAGTGCTAGAGAGACCCTACTAGCGGGAGTTCCCTACGAGCAGTACTTC	TRBJ2-7	few	TRBD2	TRBV20-1
CASSLSSRSYTDTQYF	TGTGCCAGCAGTTTATCATCCAGGAGCTACACAGATACGCAGTATTTT	TRBJ2-3	few	-	TRBV27
CSARISGRKAHSTDTQYF	TGCAGTGCTAGAATTAGCGGGAGGAAGGCGCATAGCACAGATACGCAGTATTTT	TRBJ2-3	few	TRBD2	TRBV20-1
CASRLAGGNNEQYF	TGTGCCAGCAGACTAGCGGGAGGCAACAATGAGCAGTACTTC	TRBJ2-7	-	TRBD2	TRBV6-2/TRBV6-3
CATTGGSVGANVLTF	TGTGCCACCACAGGGGGCAGTGTTGGGGCCAACGTCCTGACTTTC	TRBJ2-6	few	TRBD1	TRBV6-6
CASSLTSSTDTQYF	TGCGCCAGCAGCTTGACTTCCAGCACAGATACGCAGTATTTT	TRBJ2-3	many	-	TRBV5-1
CASSMVLASRGEQYF	TGTGCCAGCAGTATGGTTTTGGCTAGTAGGGGCGAGCAGTACTTC	TRBJ2-7	once	-	TRBV27
CSAKLPGQGSGELFF	TGCAGCGCCAAGCTACCGGGACAGGGGTCCGGGGAGCTGTTTTTT	TRBJ2-2	few	TRBD1	TRBV29-1
CASQGTGGESNEQFF	TGTGCCAGCCAAGGGACAGGGGGCGAGTCCAATGAGCAGTTCTTC	TRBJ2-1	-	TRBD1	TRBV28
CSARLGEIYHEQYF	TGCAGTGCTAGGTTGGGGGAGATCTACCACGAGCAGTACTTC	TRBJ2-7	-	-	TRBV20-1
CASSPLPKGGVGGGIRNTQYF	TGTGCCAGCAGCCCTTTACCCAAGGGCGGGGTTGGAGGGGGCATCAGAAATACGCAGTATTTT	TRBJ2-3	-	-	TRBV3-1
CASSPRTGNEAFF	TGCGCCAGCAGCCCGAGGACAGGGAATGAAGCTTTCTTT	TRBJ1-1	-	TRBD1	TRBV4-1
CASSRPTPGSYEQYF	TGCGCCAGCAGCCGACCGACCCCTGGCTCCTACGAGCAGTACTTC	TRBJ2-7	-	-	TRBV10-2
CASSHPLVRGNPGELFF	TGTGCCAGCAGCCACCCTCTAGTACGAGGGAACCCCGGGGAGCTGTTTTTT	TRBJ2-2	-	-	TRBV9
CSAERDTQYF	TGCAGTGCCGAGCGCGATACGCAGTATTTT	TRBJ2-3	many	-	TRBV20-1
CSEGARIQPYNEQYF	TGCAGTGAGGGGGCTCGAATACAACCCTACAATGAGCAGTACTTC	TRBJ2-7	-	TRBD1	TRBV20-1
CASSFGRGRGTDTQYF	TGTGCCAGCAGCTTCGGTAGGGGACGGGGCACAGATACGCAGTATTTT	TRBJ2-3	few	-	TRBV7-9
CASSKPGQGVGEQYF	TGCGCCAGCAGTAAACCGGGACAGGGGGTCGGCGAGCAGTACTTC	TRBJ2-7	many	TRBD1	TRBV5-1
CASSVAAGREQYF	TGTGCCAGCAGCGTAGCGGCAGGCCGAGAGCAGTACTTC	TRBJ2-7	-	-	TRBV9
CASSSPGGAVWYF	TGTGCCAGCAGCTCACCCGGTGGGGCGGTGTGGTACTTC	TRBJ2-5	-	-	TRBV25-1
CASSLDRGLSDTQYF	TGTGCCAGCAGCCTGGACAGGGGGTTATCAGATACGCAGTATTTT	TRBJ2-3	-	TRBD1	TRBV7-3
CASHQNGKNTEAFF	TGTGCCAGCCATCAGAACGGGAAGAACACTGAAGCTTTCTTT	TRBJ1-1	-	-	TRBV6-5
CASSPMDREGEQFF	TGTGCCAGCAGCCCAATGGACAGGGAGGGTGAGCAGTTCTTC	TRBJ2-1	once	-	TRBV9